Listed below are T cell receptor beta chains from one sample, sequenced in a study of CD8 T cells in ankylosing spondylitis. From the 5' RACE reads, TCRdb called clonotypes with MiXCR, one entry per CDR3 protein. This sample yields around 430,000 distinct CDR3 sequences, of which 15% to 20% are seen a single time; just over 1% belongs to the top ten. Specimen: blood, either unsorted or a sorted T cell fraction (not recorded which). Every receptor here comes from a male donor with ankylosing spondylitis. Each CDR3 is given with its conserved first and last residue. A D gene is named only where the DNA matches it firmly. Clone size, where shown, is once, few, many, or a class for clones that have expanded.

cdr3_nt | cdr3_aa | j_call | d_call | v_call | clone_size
TGTGCCAGCAGCTTGGGGCCCTTTCAGACCTACGAGCAGTACTTC | CASSLGPFQTYEQYF | TRBJ2-7 | NA | TRBV5-5 | many
TGTGCCAGCAGTTTAGGGAACACAGATACGCAGTATTTT | CASSLGNTDTQYF | TRBJ2-3 | NA | TRBV6-2/TRBV6-3 | few
TGTGCCAGCAGTTACGGGTACAGAAGTGGCTACACCTTC | CASSYGYRSGYTF | TRBJ1-2 | NA | TRBV6-5 | few
TGCGCCAGCAGCTTGGGACCCGCTGGGGTCGAGCAGTACTTC | CASSLGPAGVEQYF | TRBJ2-7 | NA | TRBV5-1 | few
TGTGCCAGCTCACCACCCCCCGGGGATCAGCCCCAGCATTTT | CASSPPPGDQPQHF | TRBJ1-5 | NA | TRBV18 | NA
TGTGCCAGCAGACTGTCACTAGCGGGAGTTAGCGAGCAGTACTTC | CASRLSLAGVSEQYF | TRBJ2-7 | TRBD2 | TRBV12-3/TRBV12-4 | NA
TGTGCCATCAGTTCGGACAGGGACGAGCAGTACTTC | CAISSDRDEQYF | TRBJ2-7 | TRBD1 | TRBV10-3 | many
TGTGCCAGCAGCTTGGAGGGACGGAGATTTACTGAAGCTTTCTTT | CASSLEGRRFTEAFF | TRBJ1-1 | NA | TRBV5-4 | NA
TGCGCCAGCAGCCAAGATTGGGCTAGCGGTTTTAGCACAGATACGCAGTATTTT | CASSQDWASGFSTDTQYF | TRBJ2-3 | TRBD2 | TRBV4-3 | NA
TGTGCCAGCAGCATCGGCCTAGCGGGAGGGGGAGAGACCCAGTACTTC | CASSIGLAGGGETQYF | TRBJ2-5 | TRBD2 | TRBV9 | NA
TGTGCCACCCGTCGAGGGACCCGGGACACTGAAGCTTTCTTT | CATRRGTRDTEAFF | TRBJ1-1 | NA | TRBV6-1 | NA
TGTGCCAGCAGCCATCGGGACAGGAACACTGAAGCTTTCTTT | CASSHRDRNTEAFF | TRBJ1-1 | TRBD1 | TRBV3-1 | many
TGTGCCACCAGCAGAGGAGGTCGGGGGGTTTTCACTGAAGCTTTCTTT | CATSRGGRGVFTEAFF | TRBJ1-1 | NA | TRBV15 | NA
TGCAGTGCTAGGGACAGGGGCCAAATACGGAACACTGAAGCTTTCTTT | CSARDRGQIRNTEAFF | TRBJ1-1 | TRBD1 | TRBV20-1 | NA
TGCAGTGCTAGACACAGGATTACGAATGAGCAGTTCTTC | CSARHRITNEQFF | TRBJ2-1 | NA | TRBV20-1 | NA
TGTGCCAGCAGCCAAACCCTAGCGGGAGGGCCTTACGAGCAGTACTTC | CASSQTLAGGPYEQYF | TRBJ2-7 | TRBD2 | TRBV3-1 | few
TGCAGTGCTAGATACGGGACAGTTAATAGCAATCAGCCCCAGCATTTT | CSARYGTVNSNQPQHF | TRBJ1-5 | TRBD1 | TRBV20-1 | few
TGTGCCAGCCTCCCGAGGGACAGGCGACACCGGATAATGAACACTGAAGCTTTCTTT | CASLPRDRRHRIMNTEAFF | TRBJ1-1 | NA | TRBV21-1 | many
TGTGCCAGCAGCTTATGGTCGGGACCCCCCTCCAATGAGCAGTTCTTC | CASSLWSGPPSNEQFF | TRBJ2-1 | NA | TRBV7-9 | few
TGTGCCAGCAGCCCAGGGAGCGGATACGAGCAGTACTTC | CASSPGSGYEQYF | TRBJ2-7 | NA | TRBV11-1 | NA
TGTGCCAGCAGTTACCGGGACGGGAGCTACGAGCAGTACTTC | CASSYRDGSYEQYF | TRBJ2-7 | NA | TRBV6-5 | NA
TGCAGTGCTAGGAATTCAATTATGGGGTACACCGGGGAGCTGTTTTTT | CSARNSIMGYTGELFF | TRBJ2-2 | NA | TRBV20-1 | many
TGCGCCAGCAGCTTGGGTAATGCGGGTCAGCCCCAGCATTTT | CASSLGNAGQPQHF | TRBJ1-5 | NA | TRBV5-1 | few
TGTGCCAGCAGTTTAGAGGGGGCGCGCAATCAGCCCCAGCATTTT | CASSLEGARNQPQHF | TRBJ1-5 | TRBD1 | TRBV28 | few
TGCAGTGCTAGCCTCCAGGGTGTCGGAGAGGTAGAGACCCAGTACTTC | CSASLQGVGEVETQYF | TRBJ2-5 | NA | TRBV20-1 | few
TGTGCCAGCAGTGAAGAGAGGGGAAACTATGGCTACACCTTC | CASSEERGNYGYTF | TRBJ1-2 | NA | TRBV2 | many
TGTGCCAGCAGTTTGGGGTCCGGCAATCAGCCCCAGCATTTT | CASSLGSGNQPQHF | TRBJ1-5 | NA | TRBV12-3/TRBV12-4 | many
TGTGCCAGCATCAAGGGACTCGCCTACGAGCAGTACTTC | CASIKGLAYEQYF | TRBJ2-7 | NA | TRBV12-3/TRBV12-4 | few
TGCAGTGCCCCCGGGAGCGGGAGGATAGGAGAGACCCAGTACTTC | CSAPGSGRIGETQYF | TRBJ2-5 | TRBD2 | TRBV20-1 | NA
TGCAGTGCCAGGGCGTCAGGGGCGGGCCTGGAAGAGCAGTACTTC | CSARASGAGLEEQYF | TRBJ2-7 | NA | TRBV20-1 | NA
TGTGCCAGCACCCTCGCTAGCGGGAGAGGGGAGCTGTTTTTT | CASTLASGRGELFF | TRBJ2-2 | TRBD2 | TRBV6-1 | NA
TGCAGCGTTGCCCGGAGCTCCTACGAGCAGTACTTC | CSVARSSYEQYF | TRBJ2-7 | NA | TRBV29-1 | few
TGTGCCAGCAGCTCCATAGCGCAGGGGGCGCGGATTTACGAGCAGTACTTC | CASSSIAQGARIYEQYF | TRBJ2-7 | TRBD1 | TRBV7-2 | few
TGCGCCAGCAGTTGGTCGCTAGCGGGATCCTACAATGAGCAGTTCTTC | CASSWSLAGSYNEQFF | TRBJ2-1 | TRBD2 | TRBV5-1 | many
TGTGCCAGCAGTTACGTACAGGGGGCCTACGAGCAGTACTTC | CASSYVQGAYEQYF | TRBJ2-7 | TRBD1 | TRBV6-5 | few